The 7 T cell receptor beta chains below all came from one sample that was sequenced in a study of response to subunit inactivated influenza vaccine. TCRdb called the RT-PCR reads again in MiXCR, with one record for every CDR3 protein. The table lists about 520,000 distinct CDR3 sequences, less than 30% of them singletons. Sequencing used CD4+ T cells sorted from PBMCs, obtained less than 6 days after vaccination. The receptors come from a man between 45 and 60 years old who received an inactivated influenza vaccine.

This clonotype was counted only a few times. This chain connects TRBV9 to TRBJ2-1; D is possibly TRBD2 (6 bases). The ends were cut back, 1 base at V and 5 bases at J, with 16 bases in the middle. This CDR3 spans 16 amino acids. In germline, CDR1 is SGDLS, CDR2 YYNGEE. The CDR3 spells CASSVSSPRGNNEQFF. In nucleotides, the CDR3 is TGTGCCAGCAGCGTATCTAGCCCGCGGGGAAACAATGAGCAGTTCTTC.

The chain combines TRBV4-2 with TRBJ2-2; 7 bases are shared with TRBD2. CDR3 size: 17 residues. Trimming took 0 bases from V and 5 from J; bases not matched to a gene: 9. From germline, CDR1 is LGHNA and CDR2 YNFKEQ. CDR3 nucleotide sequence: TGTGCCAGCAGCCAAGATGTGCTAGCGGCTGGGACCGGGGAGCTGTTTTTT. Translation gives CASSQDVLAAGTGELFF.

The rearrangement joins TRBV20-1 to TRBJ2-1; the D call may be TRBD1 or TRBD2 (6 bases each). V lost 1 base to trimming and J lost 7 bases, with 20 bases between them. CDR3 size: 16 residues. CDR1 and CDR2 from the germline V gene are DFQATT and SNEGSKA (reference sequence). DNA for the CDR3: TGCAGTGCTAGAGTCTCCTACGGGGGCGGGAAAAATGAGCAGTTCTTC. This gives the protein CSARVSYGGGKNEQFF.

The rearrangement joins TRBV11-2 to TRBJ2-1; D remains ambiguous. From germline, CDR1 is SGHAT and CDR2 FQNNGV. V lost 3 bases to trimming and J lost 7 bases, with 13 bases between them. The CDR3 is 14 residues long. CDR3 residues: CASSLGSGLNEQFF. Written as DNA, the CDR3 is TGTGCCAGCAGCTTGGGTTCAGGCCTAAATGAGCAGTTCTTC.

The gene calls are TRBV7-2 and TRBJ2-1; 13 bases match TRBD2. The V and J ends lost 3 bases and 6 bases, in that order; junction bases with no gene match: 2. The CDR3 has 15 amino acids. Germline V CDR1 and CDR2: SGHTA, FQGNSA. The CDR3 protein is CASSLTSGRLNEQFF. CDR3 in DNA: TGTGCCAGCAGCTTGACTAGCGGGAGGCTCAATGAGCAGTTCTTC. Based on the CDR3 plus reference TRBV7-2 and TRBJ2-1, the full variable domain is GAGVSQSPSNKVTEKGKDVELRCDPISGHTALYWYRQSLGQGLEFLIYFQGNSAPDKSGLPSDRFSAERTGGSVSTLTIQRTQQEDSAVYLCASSLTSGRLNEQFFGPGTRLTVL.

In this sample, this clonotype turned up a few times. This chain joins TRBV12-3 or TRBV12-4 and TRBJ1-1; TRBD1 is a possible D gene (6 bases). The V end lost 5 bases, the J end lost 7 bases, and 17 bases lay between the germline ends. The CDR3 has 14 residues. The CDR3 region is CASSPSFRDIEAFF. The CDR3 nucleotides read TGTGCCAGCAGTCCCAGCTTCCGGGACATTGAAGCTTTCTTT.

This clonotype was counted only a few times. V is TRBV12-3 or TRBV12-4 and J is TRBJ2-5; D is perhaps TRBD1 (6 bases). Trimming left V 3 bases short and J 2 bases short, with 16 bases between. There are 16 residues in the CDR3. The CDR3 DNA follows: TGTGCCAGCAGTTTTGGTAGGACAGAGATTCAAGAGACCCAGTACTTC. It codes for CASSFGRTEIQETQYF.